Listed here are 4 T cell receptor beta chains from one sample, sequenced in a study of T cell changes during pregnancy in multiple sclerosis. Libraries were prepared by immunoSEQ multiplex PCR; TCRdb keeps only in-frame clonotypes and omits some of them. The sample records approximately 53,000 clones, about 90% being singletons. Sequences were derived from CD4+ T cells from peripheral blood mononuclear cells, sampled after pregnancy. Source of these receptors: a female donor in good health, enrolled as a control in a pregnancy study.

This clone was counted a single time. The chain joins TRBV6-5 to TRBJ1-1, with a possible D match to TRBD1 (5 bases). Trimming took 3 bases from V and 7 from J, leaving 12 bases between them. The CDR3 consists of 13 residues. Looked up from germline, CDR1 is MNHEY and CDR2 is SVGAGI. The CDR3: CASSYTGTFEAFF. CDR3 nucleotides: TGTGCCAGCAGTTATACCGGGACTTTTGAAGCTTTCTTT.

V and J are TRBV10-1 and TRBJ2-1; 14 nucleotides match TRBD2. Germline lookup yields CDR1 WNHNN and CDR2 SYGVQD (reference sequence). The CDR3 totals 15 residues. The V segment lost 1 base and the J segment 10 bases; nucleotides outside the gene matches: 3. CDR3 sequence reads: CASSEWTSGGLEQFF. CDR3 DNA sequence: TGCGCCAGCAGTGAGTGGACTAGCGGGGGGCTCGAGCAGTTCTTC.

V is TRBV29-1 and J is TRBJ1-1; possible D gene TRBD1, 5 bases. Germline V gives CDR1 SQVTM, CDR2 ANQGSEA. This CDR3 contains 12 residues. With 7 bases removed from V and 4 bases from J, the gap between germline ends came to 13 bases. In nucleotides, the CDR3 is TGCAGCGCCCCCTTGGGGGGCACTGAAGCTTTCTTT. Its protein product is CSAPLGGTEAFF. The full variable domain, in which reference TRBV29-1 and TRBJ1-1 provide the parts outside the CDR3, is SAVISQKPSRDICQRGTSLTIQCQVDSQVTMMFWYRQQPGQSLTLIATANQGSEATYESGFVIDKFPISRPNLTFSTLTVSNMSPEDSSIYLCSAPLGGTEAFFGQGTRLTVV.

This clone was seen once. This chain uses TRBV28 with TRBJ2-5; 13 nucleotides agree with TRBD2. V was pared by 2 bases and J by 4 bases, with 7 bases of the junction left unmatched. This CDR3 comprises 17 residues. CDR1 MDHEN and CDR2 SYDVKM come from the germline V gene. In nucleotides, the CDR3 is TGTGCCAGCAGTTTAGGTTCCCGGACTAGCGGGAGAGAGACCCAGTACTTC. Translation gives CASSLGSRTSGRETQYF.